The clone carrying this T cell receptor beta chain was detected only once. The repertoire was sequenced with immunoSEQ multiplex PCR; TCRdb's copy has only in-frame clones and lacks some. The top ten clones hold about 0.0098% of a sample with roughly 710,000 clones, around 85% of them seen once. These data come from a study of shared T cell receptors in the human thymus. V was clipped by 3 bases and J by 6 bases; unmatched bases: 7. CDR3 size: 14 residues. Looked up from germline, CDR1 is MNHEY and CDR2 is SMNVEV (reference sequence). These data also formed part of another study, on human thymus T cells. According to that study: During corrective heart surgery, resections were taken, and the thymus tissue came from them.

J is TRBJ2-7 and V is TRBV27; 8 nucleotides align to TRBD1. The source is a girl in the first two years of life with a congenital heart defect. Sequencing input: thymocytes. As DNA, the CDR3 is TGTGCCAGCAGTTTTTCCCGACAGGGGCGCGAGCAGTACTTC. Protein sequence: CASSFSRQGREQYF.